What follows describes a single T cell receptor beta chain. Its antigen is unidentified. This specimen comes from a study of T cell responses to AZD1222 COVID-19 vaccine. Study findings and constraints: As reported, nearly half of all spike-specific TCRs target variant regions that are unmutated.

Germline V lookup: CDR1 KGHSH, CDR2 LQKENI. The CDR3 sequence is 15 residues long. Deletions cut 2 bases from V and 2 bases from J, with 10 bases between. Clones were sequenced by immunoSEQ multiplex PCR, and TCRdb holds only the in-frame ones, with some missing. The table includes roughly 35,000 clones, 75% to 90% detected once. The chain employs TRBV18 and TRBJ2-1; no clear D gene. This receptor was taken from an adult in good health. The material was peripheral blood, obtained on day 0 of AZD1222 vaccination. The CDR3 is CASSPGQRTYNEQFF. The CDR3 DNA follows: TGTGCCAGCTCACCAGGCCAGCGAACCTACAATGAGCAGTTCTTC.